The following is a T cell receptor beta chain sequence with its context. Method: immunoSEQ multiplex PCR; TCRdb's copy keeps in-frame clones and lacks some. This table has 20,000 to 25,000 clones, around 80% appearing once. The data derive from a study of OX40 agonist ivuxolimab in advanced cancers. Background on the study: Aged roughly 23 to 85 with a mean of approximately 57 years, they were roughly 83% male.

Germline lookup yields CDR1 MDHEN and CDR2 SYDVKM. V dropped 5 bases and J dropped 2 bases, with 16 bases sitting between them. This CDR3 spans 15 amino acids. Sequenced here: CD4+ or CD8+ T cells sorted from blood, sampled in a trial of the OX40 agonist ivuxolimab. The receptor was derived from an adult with an advanced solid tumor such as melanoma, head and neck, liver or kidney cancer. The gene calls are TRBV28 and TRBJ2-7; D possibly uses TRBD1 or TRBD2 (5 bases each). The CDR3 reads CASSLSPGRAYEQYF. The CDR3 coding sequence is TGTGCCAGCAGTCTATCTCCGGGGCGAGCCTACGAGCAGTACTTC. The whole variable domain, remainder taken from reference TRBV28 and TRBJ2-7, is DVKVTQSSRYLVKRTGEKVFLECVQDMDHENMFWYRQDPGLGLRLIYFSYDVKMKEKGDIPEGYSVSREKKERFSLILESASTNQTSMYLCASSLSPGRAYEQYFGPGTRLTVT.